This T cell receptor beta chain emerged from a study of cytomegalovirus exposure and HLA in healthy donors. Findings of the study overall: The Asian-associated ancestry cluster reportedly had fewer N-insertions than the approximately 700-donor mean in a later analysis. Later on, a genetic analysis was performed. It linked a missense variant in DCLRE1C with V- and J-gene trimming of TCR beta.

Trimming took off 5 bases at V and 1 base at J, with 8 bases between the two ends. The germline CDR1 and CDR2 sequences are MDHEN and SYDVKM. CDR3 length: 13 residues. In the PCR, 60 Vbeta and 13 Jbeta primers were used. Sequencing was performed with immunoSEQ multiplex PCR; in TCRdb, only in-frame clones are kept and a portion is missing. The sample has 95,000 to 100,000 clones; around three quarters are singletons. Concerning this clone: No antigen is known for it.

This clonotype originated in a man aged 40-49 years in good health and CMV-seronegative. The rearrangement uses TRBV28 and TRBJ1-2; D remains unclear. The sample comprised PBMCs. Written as DNA, the CDR3 is TGTGCCAGCAGTGGGCAGTATAACTATGGCTACACCTTC. Amino acid sequence: CASSGQYNYGYTF.